What follows is one TCR beta chain and its context. The data stem from a study of T cell changes during pregnancy in multiple sclerosis. The protocol was immunoSEQ multiplex PCR, while the TCRdb copy is restricted to in-frame clones and leaves out a portion. The repertoire includes 40,000 to 50,000 clones, around 90% of them detected once, and over 0.5% sits in the top ten. Trimming shortened V by 0 bases and J by 2 bases, and 8 bases separated the two germline ends. From germline, CDR1 is SGHTA and CDR2 FQGTGA. The CDR3 extends over 15 amino acids. The J gene is TRBJ2-1, the V gene TRBV7-3; TRBD2 might be the D (5 bases). The clonotype originates from a female donor with multiple sclerosis, enrolled in a pregnancy study. The sample was CD4+ T cells from peripheral blood mononuclear cells, taken in the third trimester of pregnancy. The CDR3 bases are TGTGCCAGCAGCTTAACTAGCGTTGCCTACAATGAGCAGTTCTTC. This sequence encodes CASSLTSVAYNEQFF.